This TCR beta chain was obtained from a study of cytomegalovirus exposure and HLA in healthy donors. Whole-study findings and limits: As a later analysis showed, a missense DCLRE1C variant was linked to trimming of TCR beta V- and J-genes. Sequences of the TCR beta chain were said to predict the HLA-A and HLA-B alleles of most subjects accurately.

Germline CDR1 reads SGHRS; CDR2 reads YFSETQ. The CDR3 contains 17 residues. V was clipped by 4 bases and J by 5 bases; unmatched bases: 16. Primers included in the PCR were 60 Vbeta and 13 Jbeta primers. The protocol was immunoSEQ multiplex PCR, while the TCRdb copy is restricted to in-frame clones and leaves out a portion. The data contain approximately 150,000 clones, around 80% of them singletons. Of note for this clone: Antigen unknown.

Sequencing was carried out using PBMCs. The chain uses TRBV5-1 and TRBJ2-3, with 7 bases fitting TRBD1. This receptor was obtained from a man aged 40-49 years in good health and CMV-seronegative. The CDR3 nucleotides read TGCGCCAGCAGCGACAGGGTGGTAAGCCTTCCTGAAGATACGCAGTATTTT. Translation: CASSDRVVSLPEDTQYF.